This TCR beta chain originates from a study of T cells in Graves' hyperthyroidism and ophthalmopathy. The study's findings and limits: Researchers found most expanded thyroid clonotypes above 0.001 in blood as well.

The authors deemed Graves' hyperthyroidism stable absent ophthalmopathy progression within 18 months. Hyperthyroidism had been newly diagnosed in patients aged 18 to 65, and its duration was under 2 months. Any patient presenting with uncontrolled infection, other autoimmune disease, pregnancy or lactation was left out. RNA transcripts provided the source from which TCR beta CDR3 regions were amplified. The study used the HTBI primer set for a first-round RT-PCR of the TCR CDR3. TCRdb reanalysed the multiplex PCR reads using MiXCR and keeps one entry per CDR3 protein. The repertoire holds over 700,000 distinct CDR3 sequences, with approximately 40% as singletons. CDR3 length: 15 residues. The ends were cut back, 3 bases at V and 5 bases at J, with 16 bases in the middle. This clonotype has a handful of counts. Its antigen remains unidentified.

Sequencing was carried out using blood. The clonotype was recovered from a young man with Graves' hyperthyroidism. The chain couples TRBV12-3 or TRBV12-4 to TRBJ1-1; no definite D call. The chain's CDR3 is CASSFSPDGRTEAFF. CDR3 DNA: TGTGCCAGCAGTTTTAGTCCGGACGGACGGACTGAAGCTTTCTTT.